The entry below describes one T cell receptor beta chain. The junction had 16 bases not matched to a gene; V was cut back by 2 bases and J by 0 bases. The CDR3 covers 20 residues. The germline gives CDR1 MDHEN, CDR2 SYDVKM. TCRdb's copy holds only in-frame clones and misses some; the assay was immunoSEQ multiplex PCR. This table holds some 660,000 clones, more than 70% found once. This specimen comes from a study of shared T cell receptors in the human thymus. These same records also appear under a second study, on human thymus T cells. That work adds: In thymic and blood repertoires alike, V and J usage looked biased. Highly overlapping thymic repertoires among unrelated individuals were reported in related research.

The chain joins TRBV28 to TRBJ1-5; 7 bases map to TRBD1. This sequence originates from a boy younger than two with a congenital heart defect. Input material: thymocytes. Here the CDR3 DNA reads TGTGCCAGCAGTTTACGAAACACCAGACAGGGCGATTATAGCAATCAGCCCCAGCATTTT. It specifies CASSLRNTRQGDYSNQPQHF.